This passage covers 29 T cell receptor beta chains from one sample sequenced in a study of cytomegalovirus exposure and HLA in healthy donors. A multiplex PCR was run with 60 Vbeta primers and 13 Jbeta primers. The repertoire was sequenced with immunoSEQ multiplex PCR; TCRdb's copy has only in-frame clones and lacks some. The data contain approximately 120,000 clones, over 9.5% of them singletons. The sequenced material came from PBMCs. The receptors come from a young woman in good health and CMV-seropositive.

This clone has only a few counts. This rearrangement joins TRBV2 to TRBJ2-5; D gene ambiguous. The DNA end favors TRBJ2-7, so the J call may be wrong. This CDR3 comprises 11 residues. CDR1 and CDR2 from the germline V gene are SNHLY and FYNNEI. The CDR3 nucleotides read TGTGCCAGCAGTGAAACCTACGAGCAGTACTTC. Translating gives CASSETYEQYF.

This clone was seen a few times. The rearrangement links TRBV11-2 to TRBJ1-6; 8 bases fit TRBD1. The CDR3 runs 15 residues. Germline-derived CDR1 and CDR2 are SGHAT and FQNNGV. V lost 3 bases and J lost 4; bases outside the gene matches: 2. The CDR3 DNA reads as TGTGCCAGCAGCTTGGACAGGGCTTATAATTCACCCCTCCACTTT. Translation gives CASSLDRAYNSPLHF. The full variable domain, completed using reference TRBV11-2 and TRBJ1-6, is EAGVAQSPRYKIIEKRQSVAFWCNPISGHATLYWYQQILGQGPKLLIQFQNNGVVDDSQLPKDRFSAERLKGVDSTLKIQPAKLEDSAVYLCASSLDRAYNSPLHFGNGTRLTVT.

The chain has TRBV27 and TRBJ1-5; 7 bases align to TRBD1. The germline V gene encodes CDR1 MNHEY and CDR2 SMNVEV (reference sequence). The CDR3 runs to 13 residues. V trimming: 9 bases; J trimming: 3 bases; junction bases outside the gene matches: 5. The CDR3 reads CASSQGNNQPQHF. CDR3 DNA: TGTGCCAGTTCACAGGGGAACAATCAGCCCCAGCATTTT.

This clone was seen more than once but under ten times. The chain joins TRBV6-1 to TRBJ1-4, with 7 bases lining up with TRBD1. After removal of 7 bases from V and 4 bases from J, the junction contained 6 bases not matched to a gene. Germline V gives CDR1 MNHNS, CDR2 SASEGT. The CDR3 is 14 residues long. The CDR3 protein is CASNKGAGNEKLFF. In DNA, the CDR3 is TGTGCCAGCAATAAGGGGGCCGGTAATGAAAAACTGTTTTTT.

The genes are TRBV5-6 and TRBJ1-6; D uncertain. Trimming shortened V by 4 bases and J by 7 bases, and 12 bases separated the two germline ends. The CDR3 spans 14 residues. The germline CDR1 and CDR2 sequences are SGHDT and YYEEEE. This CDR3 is CASSPTEPNSPLHF. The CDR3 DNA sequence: TGTGCCAGCAGCCCGACGGAGCCCAATTCACCCCTCCACTTT.

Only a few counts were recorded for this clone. The CDR3 DNA follows: TGTGCCAGTAGTCTTAGCGGGGCCTTGGGGGAGCAGTTCTTC. Residues: CASSLSGALGEQFF. The chain combines TRBV19 with TRBJ2-1, with TRBD2 matching over 8 bases. CDR3 length: 14 residues. Germline V gene sequence: CDR1 LNHDA, CDR2 SQIVND (reference sequence). The junction had 10 bases not matched to a gene; V was cut back by 5 bases and J by 10 bases.

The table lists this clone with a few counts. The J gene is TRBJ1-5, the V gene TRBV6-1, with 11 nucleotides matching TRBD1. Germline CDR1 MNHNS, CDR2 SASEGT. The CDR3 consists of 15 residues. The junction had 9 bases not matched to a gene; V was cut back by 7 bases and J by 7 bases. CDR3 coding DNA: TGTGCCAGCAATCACGAGGACAGGGGGCTGCAGCCCCAGCATTTT. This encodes CASNHEDRGLQPQHF.

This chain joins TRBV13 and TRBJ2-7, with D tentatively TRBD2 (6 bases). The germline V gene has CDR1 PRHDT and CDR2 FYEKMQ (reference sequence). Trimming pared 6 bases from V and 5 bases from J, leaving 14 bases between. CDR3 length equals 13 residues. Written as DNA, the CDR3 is TGTGCCAGCAGTGTTGCGGGATCCCACGAGCAGTACTTC. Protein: CASSVAGSHEQYF.

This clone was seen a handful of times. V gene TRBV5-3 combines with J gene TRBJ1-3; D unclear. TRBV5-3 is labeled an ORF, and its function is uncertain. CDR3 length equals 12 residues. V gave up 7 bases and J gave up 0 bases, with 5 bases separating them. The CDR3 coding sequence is TGTGCCAGACTAATCTCTGGAAACACCATATATTTT. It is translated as CARLISGNTIYF.

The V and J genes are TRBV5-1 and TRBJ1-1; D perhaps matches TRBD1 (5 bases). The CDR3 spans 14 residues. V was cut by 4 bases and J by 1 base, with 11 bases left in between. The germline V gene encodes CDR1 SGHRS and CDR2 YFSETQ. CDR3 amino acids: CASSPATANTEAFF. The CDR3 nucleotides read TGCGCCAGCAGCCCCGCGACAGCGAACACTGAAGCTTTCTTT.

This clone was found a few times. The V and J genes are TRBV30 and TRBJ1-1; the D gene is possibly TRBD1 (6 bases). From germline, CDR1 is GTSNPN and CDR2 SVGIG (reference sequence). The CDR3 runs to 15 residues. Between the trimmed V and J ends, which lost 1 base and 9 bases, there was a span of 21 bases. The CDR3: CAWSARGYRGGQAFF. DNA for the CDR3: TGTGCCTGGAGTGCAAGGGGTTATAGAGGGGGTCAAGCTTTCTTT.

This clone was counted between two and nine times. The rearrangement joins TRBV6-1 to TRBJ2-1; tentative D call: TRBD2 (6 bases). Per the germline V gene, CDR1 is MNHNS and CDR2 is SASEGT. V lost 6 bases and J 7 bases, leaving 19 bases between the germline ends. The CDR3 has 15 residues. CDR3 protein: CASRAGMAGGNEQFF. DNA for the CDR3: TGTGCCAGCAGGGCGGGGATGGCGGGCGGGAATGAGCAGTTCTTC.

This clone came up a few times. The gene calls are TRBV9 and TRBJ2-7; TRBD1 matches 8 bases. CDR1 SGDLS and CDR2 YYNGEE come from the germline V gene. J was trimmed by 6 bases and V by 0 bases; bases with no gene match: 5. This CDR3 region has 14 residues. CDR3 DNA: TGTGCCAGCAGCGTAGATCAGGGGGCGACCGAGCAGTACTTC. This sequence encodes CASSVDQGATEQYF.

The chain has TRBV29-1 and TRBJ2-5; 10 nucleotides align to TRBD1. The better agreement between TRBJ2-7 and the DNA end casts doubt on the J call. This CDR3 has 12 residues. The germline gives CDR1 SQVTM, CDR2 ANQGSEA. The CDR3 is CSAGQGVNEQYF. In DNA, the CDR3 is TGCAGCGCAGGACAGGGGGTCAACGAGCAGTACTTC.

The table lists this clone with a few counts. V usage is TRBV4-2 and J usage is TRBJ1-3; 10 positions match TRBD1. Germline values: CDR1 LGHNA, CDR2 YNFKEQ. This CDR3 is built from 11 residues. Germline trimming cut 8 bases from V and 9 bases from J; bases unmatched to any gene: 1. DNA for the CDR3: TGTGCCAGCGGACAGGGGGGCACCATATATTTT. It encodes CASGQGGTIYF.

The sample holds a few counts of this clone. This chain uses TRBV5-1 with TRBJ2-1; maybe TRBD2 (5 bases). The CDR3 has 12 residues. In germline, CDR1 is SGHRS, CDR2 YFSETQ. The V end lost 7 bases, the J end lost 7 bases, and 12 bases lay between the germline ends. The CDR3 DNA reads TGCGCCAGCGCCTCTCCGGGGAATGAGCAGTTCTTC. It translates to CASASPGNEQFF. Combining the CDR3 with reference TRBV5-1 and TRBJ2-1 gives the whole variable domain KAGVTQTPRYLIKTRGQQVTLSCSPISGHRSVSWYQQTPGQGLQFLFEYFSETQRNKGNFPGRFSGRQFSNSRSEMNVSTLELGDSALYLCASASPGNEQFFGPGTRLTVL.

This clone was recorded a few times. The CDR3 DNA sequence: TGCAGCGTTTCCTCCGGACTAAATAGCAATCAGCCCCAGCATTTT. As protein: CSVSSGLNSNQPQHF. The gene calls are TRBV29-1 and TRBJ1-5; D is unclear. CDR1 and CDR2 (germline): SQVTM, ANQGSEA. V shed 5 bases and J shed 0 bases, with 14 bases lying between them. The CDR3 totals 15 residues. The variable domain in full, with the rest retrieved from reference TRBV29-1 and TRBJ1-5, is SAVISQKPSRDICQRGTSLTIQCQVDSQVTMMFWYRQQPGQSLTLIATANQGSEATYESGFVIDKFPISRPNLTFSTLTVSNMSPEDSSIYLCSVSSGLNSNQPQHFGDGTRLSIL.

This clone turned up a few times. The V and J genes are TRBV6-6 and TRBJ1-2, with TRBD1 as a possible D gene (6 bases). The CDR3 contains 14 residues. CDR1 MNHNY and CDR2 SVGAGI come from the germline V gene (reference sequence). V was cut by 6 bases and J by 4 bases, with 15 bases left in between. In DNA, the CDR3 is TGTGCCAGCAGCCCCAGGGAGGGGGGCTATGGCTACACCTTC. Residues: CASSPREGGYGYTF.

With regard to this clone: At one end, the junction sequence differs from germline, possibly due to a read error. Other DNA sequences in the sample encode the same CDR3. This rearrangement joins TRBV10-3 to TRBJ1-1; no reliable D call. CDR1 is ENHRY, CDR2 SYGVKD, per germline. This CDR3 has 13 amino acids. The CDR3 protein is CAITRVEGTEAFF. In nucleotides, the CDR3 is TGTGCCATCACCCGGGTGGAGGGCACTGAGGCTTTCTTT.

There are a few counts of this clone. The CDR3 coding sequence is TGTGCCTGGAGCCAAAGGCGTCAGGGCGAGCAGTACTTC. This translates into CAWSQRRQGEQYF. The rearrangement links TRBV30 to TRBJ2-7; a weak D match, TRBD1 (5 bases). Germline CDR1 GTSNPN, CDR2 SVGIG (reference sequence). CDR3 size: 13 residues. V gave up 3 bases and J gave up 6 bases, with 15 bases separating them.

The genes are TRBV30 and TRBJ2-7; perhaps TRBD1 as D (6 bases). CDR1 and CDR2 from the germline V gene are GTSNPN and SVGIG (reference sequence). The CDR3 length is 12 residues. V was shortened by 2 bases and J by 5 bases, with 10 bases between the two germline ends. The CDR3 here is CAWSTGTNEQYF. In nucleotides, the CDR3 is TGTGCCTGGAGTACCGGGACAAACGAGCAGTACTTC.

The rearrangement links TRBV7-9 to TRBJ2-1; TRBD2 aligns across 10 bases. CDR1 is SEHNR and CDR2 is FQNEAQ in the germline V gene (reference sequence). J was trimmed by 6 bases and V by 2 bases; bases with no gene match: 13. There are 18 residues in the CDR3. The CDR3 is CASSLPRRLAGARNEQFF. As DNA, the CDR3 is TGTGCCAGCAGCTTACCGCGGCGGCTAGCGGGAGCCCGCAATGAGCAGTTCTTC. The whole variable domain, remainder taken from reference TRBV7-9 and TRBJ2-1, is DTGVSQNPRHKITKRGQNVTFRCDPISEHNRLYWYRQTLGQGPEFLTYFQNEAQLEKSRLLSDRFSAERPKGSFSTLEIQRTEQGDSAMYLCASSLPRRLAGARNEQFFGPGTRLTVL.

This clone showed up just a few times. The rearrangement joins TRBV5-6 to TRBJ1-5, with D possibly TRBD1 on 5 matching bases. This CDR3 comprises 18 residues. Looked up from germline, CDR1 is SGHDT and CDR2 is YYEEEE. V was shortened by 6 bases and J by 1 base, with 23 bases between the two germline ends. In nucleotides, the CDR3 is TGTGCCAGCACCCGGTTCGGTTCTGGGACTTGGAGCAATCAGCCCCAGCATTTT. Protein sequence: CASTRFGSGTWSNQPQHF. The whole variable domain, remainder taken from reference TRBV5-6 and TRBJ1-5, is DAGVTQSPTHLIKTRGQQVTLRCSPKSGHDTVSWYQQALGQGPQFIFQYYEEEERQRGNFPDRFSGHQFPNYSSELNVNALLLGDSALYLCASTRFGSGTWSNQPQHFGDGTRLSIL.

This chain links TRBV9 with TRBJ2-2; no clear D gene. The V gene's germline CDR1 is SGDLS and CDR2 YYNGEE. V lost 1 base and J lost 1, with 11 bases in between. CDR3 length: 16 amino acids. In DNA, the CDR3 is TGTGCCAGCAGCGTATTGACCGGGTTGAACACCGGGGAGCTGTTTTTT. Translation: CASSVLTGLNTGELFF.

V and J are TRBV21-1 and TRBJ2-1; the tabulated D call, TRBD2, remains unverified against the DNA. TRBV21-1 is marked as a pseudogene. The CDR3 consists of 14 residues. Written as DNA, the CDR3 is TGTGCCAGCAGCAAAGGTAATAGAGTTAATGAGCAGTTCTTC. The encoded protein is CASSKGNRVNEQFF.

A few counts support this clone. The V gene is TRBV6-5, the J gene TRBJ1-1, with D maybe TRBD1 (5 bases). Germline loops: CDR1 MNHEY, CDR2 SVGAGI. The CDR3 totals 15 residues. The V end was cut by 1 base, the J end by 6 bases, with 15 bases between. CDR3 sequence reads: CASSYYAGIGAEAFF. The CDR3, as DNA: TGTGCCAGCAGTTACTACGCAGGGATTGGGGCTGAAGCTTTCTTT.

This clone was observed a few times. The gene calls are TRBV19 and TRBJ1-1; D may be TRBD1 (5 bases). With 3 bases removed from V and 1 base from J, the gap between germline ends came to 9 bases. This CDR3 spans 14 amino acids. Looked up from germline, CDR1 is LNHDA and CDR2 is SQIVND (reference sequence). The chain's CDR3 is CASSMGLGNTEAFF. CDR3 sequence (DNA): TGTGCCAGTAGTATGGGGCTGGGGAACACTGAAGCTTTCTTT.

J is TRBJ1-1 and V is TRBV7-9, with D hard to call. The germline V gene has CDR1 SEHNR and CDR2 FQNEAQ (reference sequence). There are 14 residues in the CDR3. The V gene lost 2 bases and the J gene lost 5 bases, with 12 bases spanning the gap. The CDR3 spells CASSLSVGETEAFF. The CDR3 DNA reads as TGTGCCAGCAGCTTAAGTGTCGGGGAAACTGAAGCTTTCTTT.

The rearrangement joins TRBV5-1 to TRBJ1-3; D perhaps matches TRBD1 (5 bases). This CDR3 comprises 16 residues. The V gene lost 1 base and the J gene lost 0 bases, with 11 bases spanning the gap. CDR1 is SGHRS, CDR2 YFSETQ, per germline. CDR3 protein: CASSLQGASSGNTIYF. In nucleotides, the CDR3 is TGCGCCAGCAGCTTGCAGGGCGCCTCCTCTGGAAACACCATATATTTT.